Each of the 10 T cell receptor beta chains below was sequenced from the same sample in a study of control samples from healthy donors and cancer patients. Some clones are missing from TCRdb's copy, which holds only in-frame ones; the method was immunoSEQ multiplex PCR. The sample shows roughly 130,000 clones, about 95% of them seen only once. Sequenced sample: blood. The receptors shown here come from a man aged 30 to 39 in good health.

The chain has TRBV27 and TRBJ1-5; D is possibly TRBD1 (5 bases). This CDR3 comprises 14 residues. Trimming stripped 0 bases from V and 6 bases from J, with 9 bases between. Germline-derived CDR1 and CDR2 are MNHEY and SMNVEV (reference sequence). In DNA form, the CDR3 reads TGTGCCAGCAGTTTATCGGGTGGGGCTCAGCCCCAGCATTTT. This sequence encodes CASSLSGGAQPQHF.

This rearrangement joins TRBV3-1 (or the pseudogene TRBV3-2) to TRBJ1-2; D is unresolved. The CDR3 consists of 12 residues. Germline V lookup: CDR1 LGHDT, CDR2 YNNKEL (reference sequence). V was trimmed by 3 bases and J by 5 bases, leaving 7 bases between them. This chain's CDR3 is CASSHIRYGYTF. CDR3 DNA sequence: TGTGCCAGCAGCCATATAAGGTATGGCTACACCTTC.

This clone was counted once. The chain combines TRBV5-6 with TRBJ1-5; D uncertain. This CDR3 spans 16 amino acids. Germline loops: CDR1 SGHDT, CDR2 YYEEEE. V was trimmed by 0 bases and J by 0 bases, leaving 10 bases between them. The CDR3 DNA follows: TGTGCCAGCAGCTTGGGGGGTTATTATAGCAATCAGCCCCAGCATTTT. This codes for CASSLGGYYSNQPQHF.

This chain uses TRBV19 with TRBJ2-1; 9 bases line up with TRBD2. The CDR3 consists of 19 residues. Germline V gene data show CDR1 as LNHDA and CDR2 as SQIVND (reference sequence). Losses at the gene ends were 2 bases for V and 2 bases for J; bases not matched to a gene: 13. The CDR3 loop is CASSIWLAGMTNAYNEQFF. The CDR3, as DNA: TGTGCCAGTAGTATATGGCTAGCGGGGATGACGAACGCCTACAATGAGCAGTTCTTC. Looking up the rest from reference TRBV19 and TRBJ2-1 gives the full variable domain: DGGITQSPKYLFRKEGQNVTLSCEQNLNHDAMYWYRQDPGQGLRLIYYSQIVNDFQKGDIAEGYSVSREKKESFPLTVTSAQKNPTAFYLCASSIWLAGMTNAYNEQFFGPGTRLTVL.

This chain joins TRBV6-4 and TRBJ2-1; D unclear. The CDR3 covers 13 residues. Looked up from germline, CDR1 is MRHNA and CDR2 is SNTAGT. Deletions cut 2 bases from V and 7 bases from J, with 9 bases between. The CDR3: CASSDGDLNEQFF. The CDR3 bases are TGTGCCAGCAGTGACGGAGATTTGAATGAGCAGTTCTTC.

The V call is TRBV7-2, the J call TRBJ2-2; 8 positions agree with TRBD1. Trimming at V came to 5 bases and at J to 8 bases, leaving 7 bases not matched to a gene. The CDR3 totals 14 residues. Per the germline V gene, CDR1 is SGHTA and CDR2 is FQGNSA. CDR3 DNA sequence: TGTGCCAGCAGCCGCGACAGGGGAGCGGGGGAGCTGTTTTTT. It translates to CASSRDRGAGELFF.

The chain couples TRBV4-3 to TRBJ2-2, with D perhaps being TRBD1 or TRBD2 (6 bases each). The CDR3 contains 17 residues. Germline-derived CDR1 and CDR2 are LGHNA and YSLEER. The ends were cut back, 4 bases at V and 3 bases at J, with 18 bases in the middle. This CDR3 is CASSLKGGHGYTGELFF. CDR3 in DNA: TGCGCCAGCAGCCTAAAGGGGGGACACGGGTACACCGGGGAGCTGTTTTTT.

In nucleotides, the CDR3 is TGTGCCAGCAGTGAAGCCCAAAGAGGAGAGACCCAGTACTTC. Encoded protein: CASSEAQRGETQYF. The chain has TRBV6-1 and TRBJ2-5; D remains ambiguous. V was pared by 0 bases and J by 4 bases, with 9 bases between. Germline-derived CDR1 and CDR2 are MNHNS and SASEGT. This CDR3 spans 14 amino acids.

This rearrangement joins TRBV27 to TRBJ2-7, with 9 nucleotides matching TRBD2. CDR1 and CDR2 (germline): MNHEY, SMNVEV (reference sequence). Germline trimming cut 4 bases from V and 4 bases from J; bases unmatched to any gene: 5. The CDR3 has 14 residues. CDR3: CASSWSGGSYEQYF. CDR3 DNA sequence: TGTGCCAGCAGTTGGAGCGGGGGGTCTTACGAGCAGTACTTC.

The chain combines TRBV7-2 with TRBJ1-2; tentatively, D is TRBD1 (5 bases). The CDR3 is 14 residues long. Looked up from germline, CDR1 is SGHTA and CDR2 is FQGNSA. V was cut by 3 bases and J by 7 bases, with 15 bases left in between. CDR3 DNA sequence: TGTGCCAGCAGCTTCGGTTCAGGGATCGGTGGCTACACCTTC. Residues: CASSFGSGIGGYTF.